These 10 T cell receptor beta chains were sequenced from one sample in a study of regulatory T cells in long-lasting Graves disease. Described time point: newly diagnosed GD, antithyroid drugs for less than 3 months. The TCR library was made from RNA that had been extracted from PBMCs in TRIzol. HTBI primers from iRepertoire and Arm-PCR of CDR3 regions yielded the TCR beta libraries. TCRdb used MiXCR to reprocess the multiplex PCR reads, holding one entry per CDR3 protein. The sample lists around 400,000 distinct CDR3 sequences; approximately 12% were seen once. These data also formed part of another study, on T cells in Graves' hyperthyroidism and ophthalmopathy.

This specimen was peripheral blood mononuclear cells (PBMCs), taken at new diagnosis, from a patient treated with antithyroid drugs. Receptors originate from a woman under 30 with Graves disease.

The chain uses TRBV28 and TRBJ1-1; D remains ambiguous. Germline V lookup: CDR1 MDHEN, CDR2 SYDVKM. The CDR3 sequence is 12 residues long. The V end was cut by 3 bases, the J end by 3 bases, with 5 bases between. DNA for the CDR3: TGTGCCAGCAGTTTTTTGCACACTGAAGCTTTCTTT. This gives the protein CASSFLHTEAFF.

The V call is TRBV30, the J call TRBJ1-2, with D possibly TRBD1 on 6 matching bases. Per the germline V gene, CDR1 is GTSNPN and CDR2 is SVGIG (reference sequence). The CDR3 runs 14 residues. Trimming took off 2 bases at V and 6 bases at J, with 16 bases between the two ends. This CDR3 reads CAWSRQAAVNGYTF. The CDR3 DNA reads as TGTGCCTGGAGTAGACAGGCGGCGGTGAATGGCTACACCTTC.

Only a few counts were recorded for this clonotype. The chain links TRBV5-6 to TRBJ2-6; D might be TRBD1 (5 bases). The V gene lost 6 bases and the J gene lost 0 bases, with 16 bases spanning the gap. The germline gives CDR1 SGHDT, CDR2 YYEEEE. The CDR3 is made up of 17 amino acids. In nucleotides, the CDR3 is TGTGCCAGCATAAGACAGCTACCACACTCTGGGGCCAACGTCCTGACTTTC. It codes for CASIRQLPHSGANVLTF.

The chain combines TRBV6-9 with TRBJ2-7; TRBD2 matches at 9 bases. The trim removed 3 bases at V and 1 base at J, leaving 13 bases unmatched. There are 18 residues in the CDR3. CDR1 MNHGY and CDR2 SVAAGI come from the germline V gene. The CDR3: CASSYEFSGSAGSYEQYF. CDR3 DNA: TGTGCCAGCAGTTACGAATTTAGCGGGAGTGCGGGGTCCTACGAGCAGTACTTC.

This clonotype was detected many times. This sequence joins TRBV6-1 and TRBJ1-1, with TRBD1 matching over 7 bases. The CDR3 runs 13 residues. J lost 7 bases, V lost 0 bases, and 2 bases had no gene match. CDR1 and CDR2 from the germline V gene are MNHNS and SASEGT. The CDR3 nucleotides read TGTGCCAGCAGTGAAGCGAGGGACAGTGAAGCTTTCTTT. It translates to CASSEARDSEAFF.

This clonotype was detected ten times or more. The chain joins TRBV30 to TRBJ1-1; D is unresolved. The CDR3 covers 13 residues. The germline CDR1 and CDR2 sequences are GTSNPN and SVGIG (reference sequence). Trimming removed 1 base at V and 2 bases at J, with 8 bases between. The CDR3, as DNA: TGTGCCTGGAGTGGGTTCCAAAACACTGAAGCTTTCTTT. Protein sequence: CAWSGFQNTEAFF.

This clonotype was observed at least ten times. This chain links TRBV5-1 with TRBJ2-1; D is unresolved. V dropped 4 bases and J dropped 12 bases, with 17 bases sitting between them. CDR3 length: 13 amino acids. Germline lookup yields CDR1 SGHRS and CDR2 YFSETQ. This CDR3 reads CASSPSFGWRQFF. In DNA, the CDR3 is TGCGCCAGCAGCCCCTCCTTCGGGTGGCGGCAGTTCTTC.

This clonotype was recorded many times. V usage is TRBV7-2 and J usage is TRBJ1-1; D unresolved. This CDR3 contains 15 residues. Germline V lookup: CDR1 SGHTA, CDR2 FQGNSA. With 5 bases removed from V and 2 bases from J, the gap between germline ends came to 15 bases. This chain's CDR3 is CASSPDGNINTEAFF. CDR3 DNA sequence: TGTGCCAGCAGCCCTGACGGGAATATCAACACTGAAGCTTTCTTT.

With respect to this clonotype: This may arise from a read error, as a much more abundant clone is one base away. The V gene is TRBV6-1, the J gene TRBJ1-2; 7 bases are shared with TRBD1. The CDR3 is 13 amino acids. From germline, CDR1 is MNHNS and CDR2 SASEGT. V shed 6 bases, J shed 4 bases, and the junction held 5 bases outside the gene matches. The DNA for the CDR3 is TGTGCCAGCAGGCAAGGGACAGTCTATGGCTACACCTTC. It specifies CASRQGTVYGYTF.

In this sample, this clonotype turned up a few times. The chain joins TRBV20-1 to TRBJ2-3, with 8 bases fitting TRBD2. V lost 2 bases to trimming and J lost 1 base; unmatched junction nucleotides: 17. The CDR3 spans 19 residues. Germline-derived CDR1 and CDR2 are DFQATT and SNEGSKA (reference sequence). The CDR3 sequence: CSARPPGLEDISRTDTQYF. DNA of the CDR3: TGCAGTGCTAGACCTCCGGGACTAGAGGACATATCTCGCACAGATACGCAGTATTTT.